The next 25 T cell receptor beta chains were all read from a single sample in a study of T cell repertoires in cytomegalovirus infection. MiXCR, run by TCRdb on the reads, gives a single entry per CDR3 protein. Of about 310,000 distinct CDR3 sequences in the sample, around 25% were seen once. No antigens are known for them. The sample here was cultured PBMCs, taken from culture after CMV antigen stimulation. These receptors were collected from a human donor in good health (CMV status not recorded). Some clones in this sample may be carry-over from other donors' samples.

This clonotype appeared many times. The chain joins TRBV7-8 to TRBJ2-7; no definite D call. The CDR3 sequence is 16 residues long. Germline values: CDR1 SGHVS, CDR2 FQNEAQ. V was trimmed by 1 base and J by 0 bases, leaving 13 bases between them. The CDR3 DNA sequence: TGTGCCAGCAGCTTAGGTGATAGCCGGAGCTCCTACGAGCAGTACGTC. This gives the protein CASSLGDSRSSYEQYV.

The table lists this clonotype with many counts. Here the CDR3 reads CASNLAGGFTDTQYF. The CDR3 nucleotides are TGTGCCAGCAACCTAGCGGGAGGATTCACAGATACGCAGTATTTT. This chain joins TRBV7-2 and TRBJ2-3; TRBD2 matches 11 bases. The CDR3 totals 15 residues. Germline CDR1 is SGHTA and CDR2 is FQGNSA. V was pared by 7 bases and J by 2 bases, with 5 bases of the junction left unmatched. The complete variable domain, with remaining parts taken from reference TRBV7-2 and TRBJ2-3, reads GAGVSQSPSNKVTEKGKDVELRCDPISGHTALYWYRQSLGQGLEFLIYFQGNSAPDKSGLPSDRFSAERTGGSVSTLTIQRTQQEDSAVYLCASNLAGGFTDTQYFGPGTRLTVL.

This clonotype was detected ten times or more. The J gene is TRBJ1-4, the V gene TRBV6-1; D gene uncertain. CDR3 length equals 14 residues. V lost 6 bases and J 1 base, leaving 9 bases between the germline ends. Germline V gives CDR1 MNHNS, CDR2 SASEGT. CDR3 residues: CASREPGTNEKLFF. CDR3 DNA: TGTGCCAGCAGAGAACCGGGAACTAATGAAAAACTGTTTTTT.

V usage is TRBV19 and J usage is TRBJ1-2, with 10 bases lining up with TRBD1. With V trimmed by 4 bases and J by 2 bases, 4 bases remained unmatched. CDR1 is LNHDA, CDR2 SQIVND, per germline (reference sequence). The CDR3 consists of 15 residues. The CDR3 here is CASSSPGQGNYGYTF. The CDR3 coding sequence is TGTGCCAGTAGTAGCCCGGGACAGGGGAACTATGGCTACACCTTC.

The genes are TRBV11-2 and TRBJ2-5; tentatively, D is TRBD1 (6 bases). CDR3 length equals 16 residues. The germline V and J ends were trimmed by 5 bases and 5 bases, with 21 bases remaining between them. The germline gives CDR1 SGHAT, CDR2 FQNNGV. The CDR3 region is CASSSLKGVRLETQYF. The DNA for the CDR3 is TGTGCCAGCAGCAGCCTGAAGGGGGTTCGGTTGGAGACCCAGTACTTC. The full variable domain, rest sourced from reference TRBV11-2 and TRBJ2-5, is EAGVAQSPRYKIIEKRQSVAFWCNPISGHATLYWYQQILGQGPKLLIQFQNNGVVDDSQLPKDRFSAERLKGVDSTLKIQPAKLEDSAVYLCASSSLKGVRLETQYFGPGTRLLVL.

The J gene is TRBJ2-1, the V gene TRBV7-9; D could derive from TRBD1 or TRBD2 (5 bases each). The CDR3 has 16 amino acids. Germline-derived CDR1 and CDR2 are SEHNR and FQNEAQ (reference sequence). V lost 5 bases and J 3 bases, leaving 17 bases between the germline ends. CDR3 region: CASSPLLGTGYNEQFF. The CDR3, as DNA: TGTGCCAGCAGCCCCCTCCTCGGGACGGGCTACAATGAGCAGTTCTTC.

This clonotype showed up just a few times. The chain is built from TRBV18 and TRBJ2-7; 8 nucleotides line up with TRBD1. Germline values: CDR1 KGHSH, CDR2 LQKENI. Germline trimming cut 6 bases from V and 2 bases from J; bases unmatched to any gene: 12. The CDR3 spans 16 residues. The CDR3 reads CASSPLRGRITYEQYF. The DNA for the CDR3 is TGTGCCAGCTCTCCGCTCAGGGGGCGAATAACCTACGAGCAGTACTTC.

This clonotype came up a few times. The chain has TRBV28 and TRBJ1-1; possibly TRBD1 for D (6 bases). CDR1 MDHEN and CDR2 SYDVKM come from the germline V gene. This CDR3 has 15 amino acids. V lost 6 bases to trimming and J lost 2 bases, with 16 bases between them. In DNA, the CDR3 is TGTGCCAGCAGCCCTTACAGGGTACTCAACACTGAAGCTTTCTTT. This translates into CASSPYRVLNTEAFF.

J is TRBJ2-4 and V is TRBV5-6; D ambiguous. There are 15 residues in the CDR3. Germline CDR1 is SGHDT and CDR2 is YYEEEE. V lost 4 bases to trimming and J lost 0 bases, with 11 bases between them. CDR3 nucleotides: TGTGCCAGCAGCCTCTCGGTAATAGCCAAAAACATTCAGTACTTC. This gives the protein CASSLSVIAKNIQYF.

This clonotype was counted ten times or more. This rearrangement joins TRBV7-2 to TRBJ1-3, with a tentative D call TRBD1 (5 bases). The V gene lost 1 base and the J gene lost 1 base, with 14 bases spanning the gap. Germline CDR1 is SGHTA and CDR2 is FQGNSA. CDR3 length: 17 residues. The CDR3 loop is CASSLVPSQGSGNTIYF. The DNA for the CDR3 is TGTGCCAGCAGCTTAGTCCCTTCGCAGGGATCTGGAAACACCATATATTTT.

This clonotype was picked up many times. The V and J genes are TRBV7-9 and TRBJ2-1; 7 nucleotides match TRBD2. CDR1 is SEHNR, CDR2 FQNEAQ, per germline (reference sequence). The CDR3 runs to 14 residues. The V segment lost 0 bases and the J segment 10 bases; nucleotides outside the gene matches: 6. The CDR3 sequence is CASSLASGLWEQFF. The CDR3 region has the DNA TGTGCCAGCAGCTTAGCTAGCGGGTTATGGGAGCAGTTCTTC.

The chain is built from TRBV6-2 or TRBV6-3 and TRBJ2-4; either TRBD1 or TRBD2 may fit D (5 bases each). The CDR3 runs to 12 residues. Germline-derived CDR1 and CDR2 are MNHEY and SVGEGT. V lost 6 bases and J lost 9, with 12 bases in between. The CDR3 nucleotides are TGTGCCAGCAGCGGGACCGCAGGCATTCAGTACTTC. Its translation is CASSGTAGIQYF.

This sequence joins TRBV7-2 and TRBJ1-1; TRBD1 matches at 7 bases. The germline V gene encodes CDR1 SGHTA and CDR2 FQGNSA. After removal of 9 bases from V and 10 bases from J, the junction contained 14 bases not matched to a gene. The CDR3 loop spans 13 amino acids. CDR3 sequence reads: CARSGHAGGRAFF. For the CDR3, the DNA is TGTGCCAGAAGCGGTCACGCAGGGGGAAGAGCTTTCTTT.

J is TRBJ2-7 and V is TRBV19, with 7 positions matching TRBD2. The CDR3 runs 14 residues. The V segment lost 9 bases and the J segment 2 bases; nucleotides outside the gene matches: 10. CDR1 and CDR2 (germline): LNHDA, SQIVND (reference sequence). CDR3 sequence (DNA): TGTGCCAGATTAGCGGGTAGGGAGACCTACGAGCAGTACGTC. As protein: CARLAGRETYEQYV.

The rearrangement uses TRBV20-1 and TRBJ2-7; a possible D gene is TRBD1 (5 bases). The V gene's germline CDR1 is DFQATT and CDR2 SNEGSKA (reference sequence). The CDR3 is made up of 15 amino acids. Trimming took 5 bases from V and 2 from J, leaving 19 bases between them. The CDR3 region is CSAADDSRRAYEQYF. CDR3 bases: TGCAGTGCTGCTGATGACAGCCGCCGCGCCTACGAGCAGTACTTC.

The chain joins TRBV20-1 to TRBJ2-5, with D unclear. The V and J ends lost 2 bases and 2 bases respectively, with 12 bases between them. CDR3 length: 14 amino acids. Germline V gene sequence: CDR1 DFQATT, CDR2 SNEGSKA (reference sequence). The CDR3 reads CSARRRGAQETQYF. CDR3 in DNA: TGCAGTGCTAGACGTCGAGGAGCGCAAGAGACCCAGTACTTC.

This clonotype has at least ten counts. V and J are TRBV7-6 and TRBJ1-5; perhaps TRBD1 as D (5 bases). V dropped 0 bases and J dropped 1 base, with 7 bases sitting between them. Germline V lookup: CDR1 SGHVS, CDR2 FNYEAQ. The CDR3 totals 15 residues. CDR3 sequence (DNA): TGTGCCAGCAGCTTAGCGGCAGGGAGCAATCAGCCCCAGCATTTT. Translating it yields CASSLAAGSNQPQHF.

The CDR3 loop is CASSERGSTGELFF. In DNA form, the CDR3 reads TGTGCCAGCAGTGAACGGGGCAGCACCGGGGAGCTGTTTTTT. V usage is TRBV25-1 and J usage is TRBJ2-2; D might be TRBD1 or TRBD2, each matching 5 bases. Germline CDR1 reads MGHDK; CDR2 reads SYGVNS. This CDR3 comprises 14 residues. The V end was cut by 2 bases, the J end by 4 bases, with 8 bases between.

This rearrangement joins TRBV5-4 to TRBJ2-7; either TRBD1 or TRBD2 may supply D (5 bases each). Deletions cut 3 bases from V and 2 bases from J, with 9 bases between. The V gene's germline CDR1 is SGHNT and CDR2 YYREEE (reference sequence). This CDR3 is 13 amino acids long. The CDR3 bases are TGTGCCAGCAGCTGGGACCGAGCCTACGAGCAGTACGTC. Protein: CASSWDRAYEQYV.

The sample holds a few counts of this clonotype. The chain has TRBV6-2 or TRBV6-3 and TRBJ2-7, with 9 positions matching TRBD2. The trim removed 8 bases at V and 5 bases at J, leaving 10 bases unmatched. The CDR3 is 14 amino acids. The germline gives CDR1 MNHEY, CDR2 SVGEGT. The CDR3 reads CASRTWREGNEQYF. CDR3 DNA: TGTGCCAGCCGAACCTGGCGGGAGGGTAACGAGCAGTACTTC.

This clonotype was counted once. This clone may be a read error of a much larger clone one base away. V and J are TRBV6-2 or TRBV6-3 and TRBJ2-1; TRBD2 matches 8 bases. This CDR3 is 15 amino acids long. Looked up from germline, CDR1 is MNHEY and CDR2 is SVGEGT. Trimming took 7 bases from V and 5 from J; bases not matched to a gene: 10. The CDR3 here is CASTPAGARNNEQFF. CDR3 in DNA: TGTGCCAGCACCCCAGCGGGAGCTCGGAACAATGAGCAGTTCTTC.

The chain uses TRBV19 and TRBJ2-7, with D possibly matching TRBD2 (6 bases). The length of the CDR3 is 14 residues. Trimming pared 3 bases from V and 3 bases from J, leaving 12 bases between. From germline, CDR1 is LNHDA and CDR2 SQIVND (reference sequence). The CDR3, as DNA: TGTGCCAGTAGTATGATTCTGGGGGGCTACGAGCAGTACTTC. Translating it yields CASSMILGGYEQYF.

This clonotype turned up a few times. This sequence joins TRBV19 and TRBJ2-3; maybe TRBD2 (7 bases). Germline CDR1 LNHDA, CDR2 SQIVND (reference sequence). V shed 4 bases and J shed 2 bases, with 16 bases lying between them. CDR3 size: 16 residues. CDR3 residues: CASSSLGGGYTDTQYF. CDR3 nucleotide sequence: TGTGCCAGTAGTAGCCTTGGGGGGGGCTACACAGATACGCAGTATTTT.

This clonotype was detected a few times. This sequence joins TRBV10-3 and TRBJ2-1, with 14 positions matching TRBD2. Germline V gives CDR1 ENHRY, CDR2 SYGVKD. With 5 bases clipped from V and 10 bases from J, the junction kept 7 bases outside the gene matches. The CDR3 runs to 15 residues. This CDR3 reads CAISRGLAGGGEQFF. The CDR3 coding sequence is TGTGCCATCAGTAGAGGACTAGCGGGAGGTGGGGAGCAGTTCTTC.

In this sample, this clonotype turned up many times. The chain employs TRBV7-3 and TRBJ2-2; tentative D call: TRBD1 (5 bases). Trimming removed 5 bases at V and 0 bases at J, with 10 bases between. This CDR3 has 15 residues. Germline loops: CDR1 SGHTA, CDR2 FQGTGA. CDR3 in amino acids: CASSPGAANTGELFF. The CDR3 DNA reads TGTGCCAGCAGCCCTGGGGCAGCGAACACCGGGGAGCTGTTTTTT.